These 23 T cell receptor beta chains came from one sample sequenced in a study of T cells after yellow fever vaccination. TCRdb re-called the 5' RACE reads with MiXCR, one entry per CDR3 protein. This table has 500,000 to 650,000 distinct CDR3 sequences, around an eighth appearing once. The sequences come from PBMCs, collected on the day of the yellow fever booster vaccination. The receptors here all came from a man aged 30 to 45 who received the YFV17D yellow fever vaccine.

CDR3 DNA sequence: TGTGCCAGCAGCCCTTTCTCTGGGGCCAACGTCCTGACTTTC. This translates into CASSPFSGANVLTF. The chain employs TRBV3-1 and TRBJ2-6; no clear D. Trimming shortened V by 4 bases and J by 0 bases, and 4 bases separated the two germline ends. CDR3 size: 14 residues. Germline V gene lookup returns CDR1 LGHDT and CDR2 YNNKEL (reference sequence).

The chain employs TRBV27 and TRBJ2-5; D tentatively fits TRBD1 or TRBD2 (5 bases each). Trimming stripped 6 bases from V and 1 base from J, with 12 bases between. The CDR3 extends over 14 amino acids. Looked up from germline, CDR1 is MNHEY and CDR2 is SMNVEV (reference sequence). DNA of the CDR3: TGTGCCAGCAGAAGGCCGGGACCCCAAGAGACCCAGTACTTC. Translation gives CASRRPGPQETQYF.

This clonotype has a count of ten or more. This chain uses TRBV11-2 with TRBJ2-1; TRBD2 agrees at 13 bases. The CDR3 spans 19 residues. Germline CDR1 is SGHAT and CDR2 is FQNNGV. Trimming took 2 bases from V and 0 from J; bases not matched to a gene: 7. The CDR3 DNA follows: TGTGCCAGCAGCTTAATTGGGACTAGCGGGACTGGCTCCTACAATGAGCAGTTCTTC. Amino acid sequence: CASSLIGTSGTGSYNEQFF.

The genes are TRBV3-1 and TRBJ2-1; D not certain. Trimming took 0 bases from V and 7 from J, leaving 10 bases between them. Germline-derived CDR1 and CDR2 are LGHDT and YNNKEL (reference sequence). The CDR3 extends over 14 amino acids. CDR3 protein: CASSQEFLRNEQFF. In DNA form, the CDR3 reads TGTGCCAGCAGCCAAGAATTTTTGCGAAATGAGCAGTTCTTC.

This clonotype showed up just a few times. The chain couples TRBV20-1 to TRBJ2-2; 15 nucleotides match TRBD2. Trimming removed 1 base from V and 6 bases from J; junction bases left unmatched: 9. Germline V gene data show CDR1 as DFQATT and CDR2 as SNEGSKA (reference sequence). This CDR3 is built from 18 residues. CDR3: CSARGTSGRALISGELFF. CDR3 DNA: TGCAGTGCTAGAGGGACTAGCGGGAGGGCCCTTATATCCGGGGAGCTGTTTTTT.

The V gene is TRBV7-9, the J gene TRBJ1-1; D perhaps matches TRBD1 (6 bases). From germline, CDR1 is SEHNR and CDR2 FQNEAQ (reference sequence). The CDR3 has 14 residues. With 4 bases removed from V and 1 base from J, the gap between germline ends came to 10 bases. CDR3 DNA: TGTGCCAGCAGCTGGACAGCTGAGAACACTGAAGCTTTCTTT. This encodes CASSWTAENTEAFF.

The chain employs TRBV20-1 and TRBJ2-4; a possible D gene is TRBD1 (7 bases). Germline V gene sequence: CDR1 DFQATT, CDR2 SNEGSKA (reference sequence). The CDR3 runs 13 residues. With 4 bases removed from V and 8 bases from J, the gap between germline ends came to 15 bases. The CDR3 loop reads CSATRQGGDIQYF. CDR3 nucleotide sequence: TGCAGTGCTACCAGACAGGGCGGGGACATTCAGTACTTC.

There are a few counts of this clonotype. The chain couples TRBV6-1 to TRBJ2-3; 8 bases are shared with TRBD2. With V trimmed by 8 bases and J by 6 bases, 10 bases remained unmatched. Per germline, CDR1 MNHNS and CDR2 SASEGT. The CDR3 has 14 residues. The CDR3 here is CASRLAGRRDTQYF. CDR3 sequence (DNA): TGTGCCAGCCGGCTAGCGGGCCGAAGGGATACGCAGTATTTT.

This clonotype turned up a few times. The chain carries TRBV10-3 and TRBJ1-1, with a tentative D call TRBD1 (5 bases). V shed 10 bases and J shed 1 base, with 16 bases lying between them. The CDR3 is 14 residues long. Germline V gives CDR1 ENHRY, CDR2 SYGVKD. The CDR3: CATRSGPRNTEAFF. Written as DNA, the CDR3 is TGTGCCACCAGGTCGGGACCCCGGAACACTGAAGCTTTCTTT.

The rearrangement joins TRBV4-2 to TRBJ2-3; 12 bases align to TRBD2. The CDR3 is 20 amino acids. The trim removed 2 bases at V and 4 bases at J, leaving 16 bases unmatched. From germline, CDR1 is LGHNA and CDR2 YNFKEQ. The CDR3 DNA reads TGTGCCAGCAGCCAAATTGCTAGCGGGAGGGCCGGTAGTCGCGCAGATACGCAGTATTTT. It codes for CASSQIASGRAGSRADTQYF.

This clonotype has more than one count but fewer than ten. V and J are TRBV20-1 and TRBJ2-3; D is perhaps TRBD1 (5 bases). The ends were cut back, 1 base at V and 4 bases at J, with 9 bases in the middle. The germline V gene has CDR1 DFQATT and CDR2 SNEGSKA (reference sequence). This CDR3 is 13 amino acids long. The CDR3 DNA follows: TGCAGTGCTAGAGGTCCAGGGTCAGATACGCAGTATTTT. Amino acids: CSARGPGSDTQYF.

The CDR3 DNA reads as TGTGCCAGCAGCCCAAAAGGGCGATGGTCACCCCTCCACTTT. Its protein is CASSPKGRWSPLHF. The chain has TRBV7-2 and TRBJ1-6; D gene ambiguous. The CDR3 is 14 amino acids. Germline CDR1 reads SGHTA; CDR2 reads FQGNSA. V lost 5 bases to trimming and J lost 10 bases, with 15 bases between them.

This clonotype appeared a few times. The chain carries TRBV7-9 and TRBJ2-7; 12 bases fit TRBD2. CDR3 length equals 15 residues. Germline CDR1 and CDR2: SEHNR and FQNEAQ (reference sequence). The ends lost 5 bases at V and 4 bases at J; junction bases unmatched: 6. CDR3 sequence reads: CASSGGLAGKYEQYF. Here the CDR3 DNA reads TGTGCCAGCAGCGGTGGACTAGCGGGAAAGTACGAGCAGTACTTC.

This clonotype showed up just a few times. This chain links TRBV7-2 with TRBJ2-5; 10 positions agree with TRBD2. The V segment lost 1 base and the J segment 2 bases; nucleotides outside the gene matches: 7. The V gene's germline CDR1 is SGHTA and CDR2 FQGNSA. The length of the CDR3 is 17 residues. The CDR3 protein is CASSLVGLAGVQETQYF. CDR3 in DNA: TGTGCCAGCAGCTTAGTTGGGCTAGCGGGAGTGCAAGAGACCCAGTACTTC.

The chain is built from TRBV25-1 and TRBJ2-1; TRBD2 agrees at 8 bases. The germline V gene encodes CDR1 MGHDK and CDR2 SYGVNS. The trim removed 4 bases at V and 9 bases at J, leaving 8 bases unmatched. This CDR3 spans 14 amino acids. CDR3: CASSGGLAGFEQFF. In DNA form, the CDR3 reads TGTGCCAGCAGTGGGGGGTTAGCGGGATTTGAGCAGTTCTTC.

This clonotype came up a few times. V gene TRBV5-1 combines with J gene TRBJ2-6; D might be TRBD1 (5 bases). Germline V lookup: CDR1 SGHRS, CDR2 YFSETQ. This CDR3 comprises 14 residues. Trimming removed 5 bases at V and 1 base at J, with 7 bases between. In nucleotides, the CDR3 is TGCGCCAGCAGTGGGGCGTCTGGGGCCAACGTCCTGACTTTC. This encodes CASSGASGANVLTF.

This chain links TRBV6-2 or TRBV6-3 with TRBJ1-2, with D unresolved. Trimming shortened V by 0 bases and J by 2 bases, and 7 bases separated the two germline ends. Germline CDR1 is MNHEY and CDR2 is SVGEGT. The CDR3 spans 14 residues. The CDR3 sequence is CASSYSTINYGYTF. Here the CDR3 DNA reads TGTGCCAGCAGTTACTCGACGATAAACTATGGCTACACCTTC.

This chain links TRBV12-3 or TRBV12-4 with TRBJ1-1; perhaps TRBD1 as D (5 bases). The CDR3 extends over 14 amino acids. Trimming took off 5 bases at V and 3 bases at J, with 13 bases between the two ends. CDR3 sequence reads: CASSRPGGHTEAFF. CDR3 coding DNA: TGTGCCAGCAGTCGACCTGGGGGTCACACTGAAGCTTTCTTT.

This chain joins TRBV29-1 and TRBJ2-2; the match to TRBD2 covers 9 bases. The CDR3 has 16 amino acids. The J segment lost 5 bases and the V segment lost 6 bases, leaving 13 bases of the junction unmatched. The germline gives CDR1 SQVTM, CDR2 ANQGSEA. The chain's CDR3 is CSVVGGAGGTTGELFF. CDR3 in DNA: TGCAGCGTAGTCGGGGGAGCGGGAGGAACGACCGGGGAGCTGTTTTTT.

This rearrangement joins TRBV20-1 to TRBJ2-3; 7 bases match TRBD2. V lost 6 bases, J lost 4 bases, and 1 base stayed unmatched. Germline assignment: CDR1 DFQATT and CDR2 SNEGSKA (reference sequence). The CDR3 spans 11 residues. The CDR3 protein is CSAGLADTQYF. Here the CDR3 DNA reads TGCAGTGCAGGACTAGCAGATACGCAGTATTTT.

The table lists this clonotype with a few counts. The chain joins TRBV29-1 to TRBJ1-2, with D unclear. The CDR3 totals 11 residues. Germline-derived CDR1 and CDR2 are SQVTM and ANQGSEA. Between the trimmed V and J ends, which lost 2 bases and 3 bases, there was a span of 4 bases. The CDR3 region is CSVEQYYGYTF. The CDR3 DNA reads TGCAGCGTTGAACAGTACTATGGCTACACCTTC.

In its sample, this clonotype was seen a few times. The CDR3 nucleotides are TGTGCCAGCAGTTTGTCGGGAGGGAATGGGGCAGGCTACACCTTC. Its translation is CASSLSGGNGAGYTF. The chain carries TRBV12-3 or TRBV12-4 and TRBJ1-2, with TRBD1 as a possible D gene (5 bases). The CDR3 is made up of 15 amino acids. V gave up 3 bases and J gave up 8 bases, with 19 bases separating them.

This clonotype turned up a few times. The V and J genes are TRBV4-3 and TRBJ1-4, with unresolved D. The CDR3 runs to 15 residues. CDR1 and CDR2 from the germline V gene are LGHNA and YSLEER. Trimming removed 1 base at V and 8 bases at J, with 14 bases between. CDR3 DNA: TGCGCCAGCAGCCAAGTTGGGCGGGGAGGAGAAAAACTGTTTTTT. Translating it yields CASSQVGRGGEKLFF.